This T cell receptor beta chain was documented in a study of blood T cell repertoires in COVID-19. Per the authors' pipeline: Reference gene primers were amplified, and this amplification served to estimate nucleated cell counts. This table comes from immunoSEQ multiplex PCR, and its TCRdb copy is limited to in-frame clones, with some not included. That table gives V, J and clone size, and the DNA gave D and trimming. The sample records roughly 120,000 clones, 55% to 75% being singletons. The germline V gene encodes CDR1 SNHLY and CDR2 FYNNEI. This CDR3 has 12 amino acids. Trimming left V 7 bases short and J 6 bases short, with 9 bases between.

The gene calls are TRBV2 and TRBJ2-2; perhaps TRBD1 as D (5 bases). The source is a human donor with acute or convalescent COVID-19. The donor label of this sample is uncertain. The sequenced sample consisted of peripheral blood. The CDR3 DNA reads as TGTGCCAGCAAGCAGGGTGCCGGGGAGCTGTTTTTT. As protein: CASKQGAGELFF.